In its sample, the clone carrying this TCR beta chain is medium-sized. Its target is not known. Produced via immunoSEQ multiplex PCR; TCRdb's table is partial and in-frame only. The sample records more than 55,000 clones, 70% to 80% being singletons. V was trimmed by 8 bases and J by 0 bases, leaving 15 bases between them. Germline V CDR1 and CDR2: SNHLY, FYNNEI. The CDR3 runs 15 residues. The data belong to a study of T cell responses to AZD1222 COVID-19 vaccine. General study results and limits: Distributed over spike, vaccine-associated CD4 TCRs predominated at 160-218 and 743-854. Repertoires were sampled only after the peak T cell response. Baseline seropositivity characterized only six AZD1222 recipients.

This receptor was taken from an adult who received the AZD1222 COVID-19 vaccine. The chain joins TRBV2 to TRBJ2-3; D gene ambiguous. The sample here was peripheral blood, taken 28 days after the second AZD1222 dose. CDR3 residues: CASGPDGRSTDTQYF. The CDR3, as DNA: TGTGCCAGCGGGCCCGACGGGCGGAGCACAGATACGCAGTATTTT.